This T cell receptor (beta chain) emerged from a study of cytomegalovirus exposure and HLA in healthy donors. This PCR relied on a set of 60 Vbeta primers and 13 Jbeta primers. Generated by immunoSEQ multiplex PCR, the TCRdb table keeps only in-frame clones and is missing some. The sample holds about 61,000 clones, around 92% seen once. The V gene end was trimmed by 2 bases and the J gene end by 2 bases; junction bases not matched to a gene: 2. CDR1 is SGHNT, CDR2 YENEEA, per germline. The CDR3 runs to 14 residues. This clone is a singleton in its sample. The sequencing sample was made of PBMCs. The chain employs TRBV11-3 and TRBJ2-7, with 8 nucleotides matching TRBD1. This TCR was sampled from a man aged 25-45 years in good health and CMV-seropositive. In nucleotides, the CDR3 is TGTGCCAGCAGCTTAACAGGGGGTCCCTACGAGCAGTACTTC. Its protein product is CASSLTGGPYEQYF. Looking up the rest from reference TRBV11-3 and TRBJ2-7 gives the full variable domain: EAGVVQSPRYKIIEKKQPVAFWCNPISGHNTLYWYLQNLGQGPELLIRYENEEAVDDSQLPKDRFSAERLKGVDSTLKIQPAELGDSAVYLCASSLTGGPYEQYFGPGTRLTVT.